This TCR beta chain was observed in a study of neurological immune-mediated disorders. CDR3 length: 15 amino acids. Trimming removed 5 bases from V and 3 bases from J; junction bases left unmatched: 4. From germline, CDR1 is MNHEY and CDR2 SVGEGT. 5'RACE with 10-nucleotide random UMIs generated the cDNA. In TCRdb, the 5' RACE reads were re-called with MiXCR into one record per CDR3 protein. The sample holds 25,000 to 35,000 distinct CDR3 sequences, roughly 20% seen once. This clonotype was seen ten or more times. Its antigen is still unknown. Study-level points and caveats: The absence of any CDR3 amino acid sequence shared by expanded clones across subjects suggests that repertoires were private in all groups. The greatest degree of TCR clonal expansion was observed in HTLV-1-associated myelopathy, with the lowest in multiple sclerosis, below that of healthy controls.

The unsorted libraries had their origin in 2 million PBMCs stored at -80 C. The source of this sequence is a woman in her sixties in good health. The chain couples TRBV6-2 or TRBV6-3 to TRBJ2-2, with TRBD1 matching over 9 bases. The sequenced sample was PBMCs. The CDR3 is CASSIRQGDTGELFF. CDR3 sequence (DNA): TGTGCCAGCAGTATAAGACAGGGGGACACCGGGGAGCTGTTTTTT.